The 29 T cell receptor beta chains in this list originate from one sample, sequenced in a study of cytomegalovirus exposure and HLA in healthy donors. The PCR made use of 60 Vbeta and 13 Jbeta primers. Produced via immunoSEQ multiplex PCR; TCRdb's table is partial and in-frame only. The sample comprises 90,000 to 120,000 clones, around 78% of which are singletons, and roughly 8.2% rests with the top ten. Input material: PBMCs. These receptors originate from a man aged 25-45 years in good health and CMV-seronegative.

This chain connects TRBV28 to TRBJ2-3, with TRBD2 as a possible D gene (5 bases). V was pared by 6 bases and J by 4 bases, with 20 bases between. CDR3 length: 16 amino acids. Germline V gene data show CDR1 as MDHEN and CDR2 as SYDVKM. The CDR3 protein is CASRRAGGVRSDTQYF. CDR3 coding DNA: TGTGCCAGCAGGCGGGCGGGTGGGGTTAGGTCAGATACGCAGTATTTT.

The V gene is TRBV10-3, the J gene TRBJ2-2; D is possibly TRBD1 (5 bases). Germline V gene data show CDR1 as ENHRY and CDR2 as SYGVKD. Trimming cost V 2 bases and J 4 bases, with 11 bases left between them. The CDR3 length is 15 residues. CDR3: CAISEISTATGELFF. In nucleotides, the CDR3 is TGTGCCATCAGTGAGATATCGACAGCCACCGGGGAGCTGTTTTTT.

V is TRBV2 and J is TRBJ2-1; TRBD2 agrees at 12 bases. Per the germline V gene, CDR1 is SNHLY and CDR2 is FYNNEI. CDR3 length equals 17 residues. The J segment lost 0 bases and the V segment lost 7 bases, leaving 7 bases of the junction unmatched. CDR3 coding DNA: TGTGCCAGCAACCCTCTAGCGGGGGGGCCCTCCTACAATGAGCAGTTCTTC. This codes for CASNPLAGGPSYNEQFF.

This clone was seen a handful of times. V usage is TRBV5-1 and J usage is TRBJ2-7; tentative D call: TRBD2 (5 bases). The germline V gene encodes CDR1 SGHRS and CDR2 YFSETQ. This CDR3 spans 16 amino acids. Trimming removed 0 bases from V and 0 bases from J, with 13 bases in between. The CDR3 region has the DNA TGCGCCAGCAGCTTGGCATGGACTTCAAACTCCTACGAGCAGTACTTC. It translates to CASSLAWTSNSYEQYF. Looking up the rest from reference TRBV5-1 and TRBJ2-7 gives the full variable domain: KAGVTQTPRYLIKTRGQQVTLSCSPISGHRSVSWYQQTPGQGLQFLFEYFSETQRNKGNFPGRFSGRQFSNSRSEMNVSTLELGDSALYLCASSLAWTSNSYEQYFGPGTRLTVT.

The chain couples TRBV5-1 to TRBJ1-5; 8 positions agree with TRBD1. The CDR3 runs to 14 residues. The germline gives CDR1 SGHRS, CDR2 YFSETQ. J gave up 7 bases and V 4 bases, and 7 bases lay outside the gene matches. In nucleotides, the CDR3 is TGCGCCAGCAGCGAGGGGACAGGTGGGCAGCCCCAGCATTTT. Translating it yields CASSEGTGGQPQHF.

The chain uses TRBV15 and TRBJ2-7, with a weak D call TRBD2 (6 bases). The germline V and J ends were trimmed by 0 bases and 6 bases, with 15 bases remaining between them. Germline V CDR1 and CDR2: LNHNV, YYDKDF (reference sequence). This CDR3 spans 15 amino acids. The CDR3 DNA is TGTGCCACCAGCAGAGATCTTGGGCAGGGAGGCGAGCAGTACTTC. Protein sequence: CATSRDLGQGGEQYF. The full variable domain, its missing parts supplied by reference TRBV15 and TRBJ2-7, is DAMVIQNPRYQVTQFGKPVTLSCSQTLNHNVMYWYQQKSSQAPKLLFHYYDKDFNNEADTPDNFQSRRPNTSFCFLDIRSPGLGDTAMYLCATSRDLGQGGEQYFGPGTRLTVT.

This chain links TRBV6-6 with TRBJ1-1, with D hard to call. The CDR3 length is 13 residues. The germline V gene has CDR1 MNHNY and CDR2 SVGAGI (reference sequence). Between the trimmed V and J ends, which lost 4 bases and 4 bases, there was a span of 10 bases. This CDR3 is CASSLAEATEAFF. The CDR3, as DNA: TGTGCCAGCAGTTTGGCCGAGGCCACTGAAGCTTTCTTT.

The chain employs TRBV7-9 and TRBJ2-1, with 7 bases aligning to TRBD2. Per germline, CDR1 SEHNR and CDR2 FQNEAQ (reference sequence). The CDR3 extends over 18 amino acids. Unmatched junction bases numbered 15, after V lost 5 bases and J lost 2 bases. The CDR3 DNA is TGTGCCAGCAGCCCTTCGACTAGGCGGGAGTTTACCTACAATGAGCAGTTCTTC. Encoded protein: CASSPSTRREFTYNEQFF. Variable domain in full (rest from reference TRBV7-9 and TRBJ2-1): DTGVSQNPRHKITKRGQNVTFRCDPISEHNRLYWYRQTLGQGPEFLTYFQNEAQLEKSRLLSDRFSAERPKGSFSTLEIQRTEQGDSAMYLCASSPSTRREFTYNEQFFGPGTRLTVL.

This rearrangement joins TRBV5-8 to TRBJ1-5; possibly TRBD1 for D (5 bases). This CDR3 region has 15 residues. V dropped 0 bases and J dropped 0 bases, with 7 bases sitting between them. The germline CDR1 and CDR2 sequences are SGHTS and YDEGEE. The CDR3 DNA sequence: TGTGCCAGCAGCTTGGAACAGGCTAGCAATCAGCCCCAGCATTTT. Encoded protein: CASSLEQASNQPQHF.

The chain combines TRBV29-1 with TRBJ2-2, with D maybe TRBD1 (5 bases). V lost 7 bases to trimming and J lost 0 bases, with 12 bases between them. Germline values: CDR1 SQVTM, CDR2 ANQGSEA. CDR3 length equals 14 residues. CDR3 coding DNA: TGCAGCGCCTCAGTGGGGCCGAACACCGGGGAGCTGTTTTTT. Protein: CSASVGPNTGELFF.

V is TRBV5-1 and J is TRBJ2-3; TRBD1 matches at 7 bases. Germline CDR1 is SGHRS and CDR2 is YFSETQ. The CDR3 extends over 14 amino acids. The V and J ends lost 4 bases and 2 bases, in that order; junction bases with no gene match: 4. The CDR3 spells CASSRGQNTDTQYF. CDR3 sequence (DNA): TGCGCCAGCAGCCGGGGACAGAACACAGATACGCAGTATTTT.

The chain combines TRBV5-6 with TRBJ1-2; tentatively, D is TRBD1 (6 bases). The V end lost 0 bases, the J end lost 8 bases, and 23 bases lay between the germline ends. The CDR3 loop spans 17 amino acids. Germline V CDR1 and CDR2: SGHDT, YYEEEE. The CDR3 region is CASSLGVYTGNLGGYTF. The CDR3 DNA sequence: TGTGCCAGCAGCTTGGGGGTCTACACAGGGAACTTGGGCGGCTACACCTTC.

The chain recombines TRBV7-2 with TRBJ1-4; 8 positions agree with TRBD1. CDR1 and CDR2 from the germline V gene are SGHTA and FQGNSA. The V segment lost 4 bases and the J segment 0 bases; nucleotides outside the gene matches: 10. This CDR3 is 18 amino acids long. DNA of the CDR3: TGTGCCAGCAGCTCTCACCGGGACAGGCCTGCAACTAATGAAAAACTGTTTTTT. Its translation: CASSSHRDRPATNEKLFF.

This sequence joins TRBV6-4 and TRBJ2-1; TRBD2 is a possible D gene (5 bases). CDR1 and CDR2 from the germline V gene are MRHNA and SNTAGT. V lost 0 bases to trimming and J lost 1 base, with 10 bases between them. The length of the CDR3 is 16 residues. The CDR3 is CASSDSGIASYNEQFF. The DNA for the CDR3 is TGTGCCAGCAGTGACTCTGGTATAGCGTCCTACAATGAGCAGTTCTTC.

This rearrangement joins TRBV27 to TRBJ2-7, with 8 bases fitting TRBD2. The ends lost 4 bases at V and 4 bases at J; junction bases unmatched: 3. The CDR3 sequence is 13 residues long. CDR1 MNHEY and CDR2 SMNVEV come from the germline V gene (reference sequence). CDR3 sequence (DNA): TGTGCCAGCAGTTGGTCTAGCGGGTACGAGCAGTACTTC. It is translated as CASSWSSGYEQYF.

The chain links TRBV15 to TRBJ1-2; 7 bases line up with TRBD1. The germline V gene encodes CDR1 LNHNV and CDR2 YYDKDF (reference sequence). Unmatched junction bases numbered 10, after V lost 5 bases and J lost 4 bases. This CDR3 contains 15 residues. CDR3 sequence reads: CATSDRDSLLYGYTF. DNA for the CDR3: TGTGCCACCAGCGACCGGGACAGCCTTCTCTATGGCTACACCTTC.

The chain uses TRBV9 and TRBJ2-7; TRBD2 matches 9 bases. The CDR3 is made up of 14 amino acids. CDR1 and CDR2 (germline): SGDLS, YYNGEE. J gave up 4 bases and V 1 base, and 3 bases lay outside the gene matches. The CDR3 DNA sequence: TGTGCCAGCAGCGTAAGCGGGGGGACGTACGAGCAGTACTTC. Translation: CASSVSGGTYEQYF.

V is TRBV5-1 and J is TRBJ2-3; 12 bases agree with TRBD2. Trimming at V came to 4 bases and at J to 2 bases, leaving 8 bases not matched to a gene. The germline V gene encodes CDR1 SGHRS and CDR2 YFSETQ. CDR3 length equals 17 residues. The CDR3 DNA reads TGCGCCAGCAGCATAGCCGGGACTAGCGGGTCCACAGATACGCAGTATTTT. Its translation is CASSIAGTSGSTDTQYF.

This clone was counted only a few times. The chain recombines TRBV5-1 with TRBJ2-3; D is ambiguous. The V gene lost 0 bases and the J gene lost 0 bases, with 5 bases spanning the gap. CDR1 is SGHRS, CDR2 YFSETQ, per germline. This CDR3 contains 14 residues. The CDR3 sequence: CASSLGSSTDTQYF. In DNA, the CDR3 is TGCGCCAGCAGCTTGGGAAGCAGCACAGATACGCAGTATTTT.

The gene calls are TRBV18 and TRBJ2-3; D remains unclear. This CDR3 spans 11 amino acids. The germline V and J ends were trimmed by 3 bases and 6 bases, with 4 bases remaining between them. CDR1 is KGHSH, CDR2 LQKENI, per germline. This CDR3 is CASSPGDTQYF. The CDR3 bases are TGTGCCAGCTCACCCGGGGATACGCAGTATTTT.

The V gene is TRBV15, the J gene TRBJ2-7; weak D call: TRBD1 (6 bases). Trimming took off 1 base at V and 3 bases at J, with 7 bases between the two ends. CDR1 is LNHNV, CDR2 YYDKDF, per germline (reference sequence). The CDR3 length is 13 residues. The CDR3 region is CATSRGTDYEQYF. In DNA form, the CDR3 reads TGTGCCACCAGCAGAGGGACAGACTACGAGCAGTACTTC.

The chain links TRBV7-2 to TRBJ2-7; 10 bases agree with TRBD2. Germline CDR1 SGHTA, CDR2 FQGNSA. This CDR3 contains 19 residues. Trimming took 0 bases from V and 2 from J; bases not matched to a gene: 13. DNA for the CDR3: TGTGCCAGCAGCTTAGCATCGTCTAGCGGGAGTAAGACCCCCTACGAGCAGTACTTC. This codes for CASSLASSSGSKTPYEQYF.

V gene TRBV5-1 combines with J gene TRBJ2-3; a weak D match, TRBD1 (5 bases). Germline lookup yields CDR1 SGHRS and CDR2 YFSETQ. The CDR3 loop spans 14 amino acids. V was shortened by 0 bases and J by 4 bases, with 9 bases between the two germline ends. The CDR3 bases are TGCGCCAGCAGCTTGGCTGCAGGGTCAGATACGCAGTATTTT. Amino acid sequence: CASSLAAGSDTQYF.

This clone was detected a few times. The chain combines TRBV27 with TRBJ2-3; possibly TRBD2 for D (6 bases). Germline CDR1 is MNHEY and CDR2 is SMNVEV (reference sequence). The CDR3 is made up of 11 amino acids. Trimming removed 5 bases at V and 6 bases at J, with 6 bases between. CDR3 nucleotides: TGTGCCAGCAGTCGGGGGGATACGCAGTATTTT. Protein sequence: CASSRGDTQYF.

V gene TRBV6-5 combines with J gene TRBJ1-1; TRBD1 might be the D (5 bases). Trimming pared 10 bases from V and 3 bases from J, leaving 18 bases between. This CDR3 is built from 14 residues. CDR1 and CDR2 from the germline V gene are MNHEY and SVGAGI. DNA for the CDR3: TGTGCCACAGTGGGGCACGGGCTGGACACTGAAGCTTTCTTT. Its protein product is CATVGHGLDTEAFF.

This chain links TRBV5-1 with TRBJ2-5, with 9 bases aligning to TRBD2. The CDR3 extends over 21 amino acids. The V and J ends lost 2 bases and 1 base, in that order; junction bases with no gene match: 21. Germline lookup yields CDR1 SGHRS and CDR2 YFSETQ. The CDR3 is CASSLNSGRDARRAFQETQYF. For the CDR3, the DNA is TGCGCCAGCAGCTTAAATAGCGGGAGAGATGCTCGGCGGGCGTTCCAAGAGACCCAGTACTTC.

The V gene is TRBV19, the J gene TRBJ2-3; unclear D gene. V was clipped by 3 bases and J by 0 bases, with 7 bases between them. Germline-derived CDR1 and CDR2 are LNHDA and SQIVND (reference sequence). The CDR3 sequence is 14 residues long. The CDR3, as DNA: TGTGCCAGTAGTATCCTACCTAGCACAGATACGCAGTATTTT. Translated: CASSILPSTDTQYF.

The chain couples TRBV7-6 to TRBJ2-7; 7 positions match TRBD2. V lost 3 bases, J lost 5 bases, and 19 bases stayed unmatched. The CDR3 length is 18 residues. Germline-derived CDR1 and CDR2 are SGHVS and FNYEAQ. CDR3 DNA: TGTGCCAGCAGCTTCGCACCCGGAGCGGCGGGAGTGAGCCACGAGCAGTACTTC. Translated, it gives CASSFAPGAAGVSHEQYF.

The chain recombines TRBV15 with TRBJ1-4; D not resolved. This CDR3 comprises 13 residues. V was shortened by 0 bases and J by 6 bases, with 5 bases between the two germline ends. In germline, CDR1 is LNHNV, CDR2 YYDKDF (reference sequence). The CDR3 reads CATSRDPDEKLFF. The CDR3 region has the DNA TGTGCCACCAGCAGAGATCCTGATGAAAAACTGTTTTTT.